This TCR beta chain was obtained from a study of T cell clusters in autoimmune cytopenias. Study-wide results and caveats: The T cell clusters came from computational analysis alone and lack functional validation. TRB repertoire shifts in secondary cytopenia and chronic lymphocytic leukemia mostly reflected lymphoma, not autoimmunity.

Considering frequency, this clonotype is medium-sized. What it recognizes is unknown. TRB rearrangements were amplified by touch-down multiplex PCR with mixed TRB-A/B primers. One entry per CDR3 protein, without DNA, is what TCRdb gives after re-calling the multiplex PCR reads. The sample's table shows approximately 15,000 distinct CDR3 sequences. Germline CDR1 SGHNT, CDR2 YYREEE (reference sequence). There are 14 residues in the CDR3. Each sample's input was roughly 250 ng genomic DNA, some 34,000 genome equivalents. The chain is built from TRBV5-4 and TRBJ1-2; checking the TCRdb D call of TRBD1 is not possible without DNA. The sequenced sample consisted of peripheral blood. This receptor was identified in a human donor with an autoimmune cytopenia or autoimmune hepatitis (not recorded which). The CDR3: CASSVRQGDYGYTF.